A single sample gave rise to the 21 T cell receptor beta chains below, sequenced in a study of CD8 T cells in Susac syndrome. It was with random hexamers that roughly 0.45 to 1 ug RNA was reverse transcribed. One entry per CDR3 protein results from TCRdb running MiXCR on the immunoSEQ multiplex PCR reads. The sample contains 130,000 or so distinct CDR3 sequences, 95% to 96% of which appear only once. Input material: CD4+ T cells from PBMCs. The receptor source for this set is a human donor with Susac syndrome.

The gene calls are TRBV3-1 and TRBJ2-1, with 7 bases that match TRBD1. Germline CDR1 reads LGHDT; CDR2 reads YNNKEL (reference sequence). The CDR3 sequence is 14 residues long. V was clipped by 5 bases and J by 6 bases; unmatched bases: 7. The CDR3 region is CASSYRQGSNEQFF. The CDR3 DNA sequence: TGTGCCAGCAGCTACCGACAGGGCTCCAATGAGCAGTTCTTC.

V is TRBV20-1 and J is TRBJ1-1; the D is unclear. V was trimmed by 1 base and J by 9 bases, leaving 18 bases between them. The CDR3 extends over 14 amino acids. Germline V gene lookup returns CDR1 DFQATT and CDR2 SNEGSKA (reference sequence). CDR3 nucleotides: TGCAGTGCTAGAGTACTAGAGAATCGAGGACAAGCTTTCTTT. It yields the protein CSARVLENRGQAFF.

CDR3 DNA: TGTGCCTGGCAAGGGACAGACTATGGCTACACCTTC. Protein sequence: CAWQGTDYGYTF. J is TRBJ1-2 and V is TRBV30, with 7 bases that match TRBD1. Trimming at V came to 5 bases and at J to 3 bases, leaving 3 bases not matched to a gene. The germline gives CDR1 GTSNPN, CDR2 SVGIG (reference sequence). The CDR3 runs 12 residues.

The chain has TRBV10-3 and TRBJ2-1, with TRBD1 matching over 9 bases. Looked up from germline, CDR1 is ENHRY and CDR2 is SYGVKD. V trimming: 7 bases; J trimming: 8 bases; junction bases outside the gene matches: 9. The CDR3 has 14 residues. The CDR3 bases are TGTGCCATCATGAGGGACAGGGCTGTCCATGAGCAGTTCTTC. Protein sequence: CAIMRDRAVHEQFF.

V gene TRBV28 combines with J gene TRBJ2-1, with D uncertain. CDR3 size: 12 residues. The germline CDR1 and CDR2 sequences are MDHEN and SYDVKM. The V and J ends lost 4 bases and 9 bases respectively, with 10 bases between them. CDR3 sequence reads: CASSWVSSEQFF. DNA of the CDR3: TGTGCCAGCAGTTGGGTCTCGTCTGAGCAGTTCTTC.

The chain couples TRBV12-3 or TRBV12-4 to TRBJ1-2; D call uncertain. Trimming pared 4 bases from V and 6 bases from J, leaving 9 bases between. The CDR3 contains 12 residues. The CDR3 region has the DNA TGTGCCAGCAGTTCCCGAGGGAATGGCTACACCTTC. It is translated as CASSSRGNGYTF.

CDR3 nucleotides: TGCAGCGAGGGACAGGGTCAAGATACGCAGTATTTT. It encodes CSEGQGQDTQYF. The chain uses TRBV29-1 and TRBJ2-3, with TRBD1 identical over 9 bases. V was pared by 7 bases and J by 5 bases, with 4 bases of the junction left unmatched. CDR3 size: 12 residues. Germline loops: CDR1 SQVTM, CDR2 ANQGSEA.

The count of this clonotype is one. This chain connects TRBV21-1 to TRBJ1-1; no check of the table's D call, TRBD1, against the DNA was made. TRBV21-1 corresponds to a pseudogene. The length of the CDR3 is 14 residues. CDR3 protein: CASAKTGTNTEAFF. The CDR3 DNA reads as TGTGCCAGCGCCAAAACAGGAACGAACACTGAAGCTTTCTTT.

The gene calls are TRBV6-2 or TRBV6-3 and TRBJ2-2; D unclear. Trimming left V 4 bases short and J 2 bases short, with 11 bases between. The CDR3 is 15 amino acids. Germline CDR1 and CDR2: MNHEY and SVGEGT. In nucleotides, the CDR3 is TGTGCCAGCAGTTCGGGCGGAGCCAACACCGGGGAGCTGTTTTTT. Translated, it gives CASSSGGANTGELFF.

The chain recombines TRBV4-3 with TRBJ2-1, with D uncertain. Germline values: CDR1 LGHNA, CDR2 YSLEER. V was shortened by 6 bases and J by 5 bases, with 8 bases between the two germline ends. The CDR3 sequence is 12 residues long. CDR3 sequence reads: CASRSANNEQFF. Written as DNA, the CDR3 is TGCGCCAGCAGGTCCGCGAACAATGAGCAGTTCTTC.

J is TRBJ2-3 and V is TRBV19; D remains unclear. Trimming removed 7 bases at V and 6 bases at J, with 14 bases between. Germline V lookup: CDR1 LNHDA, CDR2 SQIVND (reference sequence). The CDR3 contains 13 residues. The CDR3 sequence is CASKGPLPDTQYF. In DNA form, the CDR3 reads TGTGCCAGTAAAGGACCGTTGCCGGATACGCAGTATTTT.

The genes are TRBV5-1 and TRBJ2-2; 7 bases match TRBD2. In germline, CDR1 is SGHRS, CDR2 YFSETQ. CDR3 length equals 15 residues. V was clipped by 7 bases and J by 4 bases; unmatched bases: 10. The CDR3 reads CASGDSGLSTGELFF. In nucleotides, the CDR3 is TGCGCCAGCGGAGATAGCGGGCTAAGCACCGGGGAGCTGTTTTTT.

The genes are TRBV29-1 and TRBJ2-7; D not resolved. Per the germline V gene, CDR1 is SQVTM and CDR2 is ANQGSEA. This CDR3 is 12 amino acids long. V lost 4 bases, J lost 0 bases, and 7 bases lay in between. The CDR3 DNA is TGCAGCGTTGTAAGTTCCTCCTACGAGCAGTACTTC. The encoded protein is CSVVSSSYEQYF.

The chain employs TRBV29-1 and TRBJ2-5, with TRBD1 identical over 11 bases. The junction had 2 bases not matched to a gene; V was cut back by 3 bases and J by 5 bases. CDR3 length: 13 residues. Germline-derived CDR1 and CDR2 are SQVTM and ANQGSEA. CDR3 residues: CSVDRDRGETQYF. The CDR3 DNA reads TGCAGCGTTGACCGGGACAGGGGGGAGACCCAGTACTTC. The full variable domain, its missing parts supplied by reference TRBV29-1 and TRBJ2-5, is SAVISQKPSRDICQRGTSLTIQCQVDSQVTMMFWYRQQPGQSLTLIATANQGSEATYESGFVIDKFPISRPNLTFSTLTVSNMSPEDSSIYLCSVDRDRGETQYFGPGTRLLVL.

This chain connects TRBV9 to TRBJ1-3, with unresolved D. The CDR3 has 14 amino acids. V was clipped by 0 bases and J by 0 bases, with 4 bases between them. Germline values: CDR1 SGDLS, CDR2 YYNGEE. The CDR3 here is CASSVEGSGNTIYF. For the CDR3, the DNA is TGTGCCAGCAGCGTAGAGGGCTCTGGAAACACCATATATTTT.

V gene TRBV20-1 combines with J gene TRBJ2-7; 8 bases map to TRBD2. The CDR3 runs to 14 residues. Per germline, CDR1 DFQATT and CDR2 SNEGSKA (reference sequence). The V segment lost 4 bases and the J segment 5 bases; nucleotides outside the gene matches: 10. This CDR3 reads CSAKAGLALNEQYF. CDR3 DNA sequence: TGCAGTGCTAAGGCTGGACTAGCCTTGAACGAGCAGTACTTC.

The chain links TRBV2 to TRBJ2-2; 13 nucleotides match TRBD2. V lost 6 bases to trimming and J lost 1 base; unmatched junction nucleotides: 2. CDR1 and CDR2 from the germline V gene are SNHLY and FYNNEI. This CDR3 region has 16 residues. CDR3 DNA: TGTGCCAGCAGAGGGACTAGCGGGAAGAACACCGGGGAGCTGTTTTTT. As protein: CASRGTSGKNTGELFF.

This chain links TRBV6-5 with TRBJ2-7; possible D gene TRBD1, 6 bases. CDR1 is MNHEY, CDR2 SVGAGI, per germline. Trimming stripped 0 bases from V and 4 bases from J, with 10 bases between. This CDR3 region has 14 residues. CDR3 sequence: CASSYSLGAYEQYF. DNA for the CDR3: TGTGCCAGCAGTTACTCCCTGGGGGCGTACGAGCAGTACTTC.

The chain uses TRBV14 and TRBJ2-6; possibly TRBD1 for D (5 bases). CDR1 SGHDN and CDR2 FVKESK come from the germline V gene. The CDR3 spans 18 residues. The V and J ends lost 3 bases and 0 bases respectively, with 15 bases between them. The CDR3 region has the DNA TGTGCCAGCAGCCATTTGGTACAGGTCCACTCTGGGGCCAACGTCCTGACTTTC. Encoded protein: CASSHLVQVHSGANVLTF.

As DNA, the CDR3 is TGTGCCAGCAGGGGGGTTGGCGTGGAGACCCAGTACTTC. This codes for CASRGVGVETQYF. This sequence joins TRBV6-5 and TRBJ2-5, with D possibly being TRBD1 or TRBD2 (5 bases each). This CDR3 region has 13 residues. V gave up 6 bases and J gave up 5 bases, with 13 bases separating them. Germline values: CDR1 MNHEY, CDR2 SVGAGI.

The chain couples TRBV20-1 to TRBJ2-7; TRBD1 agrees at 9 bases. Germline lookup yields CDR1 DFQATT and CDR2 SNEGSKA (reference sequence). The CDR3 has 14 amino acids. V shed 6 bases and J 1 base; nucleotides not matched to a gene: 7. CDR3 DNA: TGCAGTGCGAACGGACAGGGGTTATCCTACGAGCAGTACTTC. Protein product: CSANGQGLSYEQYF.